The rows below give T cell receptor beta chains drawn from one sample of a study of blood T cells in healthy people across ages. TCRdb analysed the 5' RACE reads with MiXCR anew, one entry per CDR3 protein. This table holds about 830,000 distinct CDR3 sequences, 60% to 80% found once. The sample was blood. These receptors were collected from a man aged 25 to 40 in good health. Each CDR3 is given with its conserved first and last residue.

V gene: TRBV16
J gene: TRBJ1-2
CDR3 protein: CASSQSSGGYLDGYTF

V gene: TRBV9
J gene: -
CDR3 protein: CASPLEALKRETQYF

V gene: TRBV7-9
J gene: TRBJ1-1
CDR3 protein: CASSLRWSGNTEAFF

V gene: TRBV20-1
J gene: -
CDR3 protein: CSARGTSGGILYHEQYF

V gene: TRBV12-3/TRBV12-4
J gene: TRBJ2-5
CDR3 protein: CASSPKVDSETQYF

V gene: TRBV28
J gene: -
CDR3 protein: CASSLGGTGPGEQYF

V gene: TRBV20-1
J gene: TRBJ2-7
CDR3 protein: CSAMTGGLSYEQYF

V gene: TRBV14
J gene: TRBJ2-6
CDR3 protein: CASSLGQLFTGANVLTF

V gene: TRBV5-1
J gene: TRBJ2-1
CDR3 protein: CASSSTGGSYNEQFF

V gene: TRBV10-3
J gene: TRBJ2-7
CDR3 protein: CAISRDREAEQYF

V gene: TRBV6-2/TRBV6-3
J gene: TRBJ2-3
CDR3 protein: CASSYSRGGELDTQYF

V gene: TRBV13
J gene: TRBJ1-2
CDR3 protein: CASSLELGNYGYTF

V gene: TRBV12-3/TRBV12-4
J gene: TRBJ2-2
CDR3 protein: CASSLAATGELFF

V gene: TRBV29-1
J gene: TRBJ1-3
CDR3 protein: CSVEDWEASSGNTIYF

V gene: TRBV4-1
J gene: TRBJ2-3
CDR3 protein: CASSQAPSGSLGNADTQYF

V gene: TRBV13
J gene: TRBJ2-7
CDR3 protein: CASRATGKSNEQYF

V gene: TRBV7-2
J gene: TRBJ2-3
CDR3 protein: CASSPDRSTDAQYF

V gene: TRBV6-5
J gene: -
CDR3 protein: CASSPYSGGAGETQYF

V gene: TRBV10-3
J gene: TRBJ2-3
CDR3 protein: CAYGWGTSDTDTQYF

V gene: TRBV25-1
J gene: TRBJ1-2
CDR3 protein: CASRRDRGNYGYTF

V gene: TRBV4-2
J gene: TRBJ2-5
CDR3 protein: CASSQEAPPGLAGLVETQYF

V gene: TRBV3-1
J gene: TRBJ2-5
CDR3 protein: CASSQGLDRTETQYF

V gene: TRBV14
J gene: TRBJ2-7
CDR3 protein: CASSHLLAGVYEQYF

V gene: TRBV28
J gene: TRBJ2-7
CDR3 protein: CASSLALRGTYEQYF

V gene: TRBV7-2
J gene: TRBJ2-1
CDR3 protein: CASSSPGLAGGHEQFF

V gene: TRBV27
J gene: TRBJ2-7
CDR3 protein: CASILIQGHGEQYF

V gene: TRBV28
J gene: TRBJ2-7
CDR3 protein: CASLGRESSSYEQYF

V gene: TRBV15
J gene: TRBJ2-3
CDR3 protein: CATSLTGPSTDTQYF

V gene: TRBV7-3
J gene: TRBJ1-2
CDR3 protein: CASSFQAGTGYTF

V gene: TRBV14
J gene: TRBJ2-1
CDR3 protein: CASSQDSYEQFF

V gene: TRBV4-1
J gene: TRBJ2-5
CDR3 protein: CAAGRDRGHEQYF

V gene: TRBV25-1
J gene: TRBJ1-2
CDR3 protein: CASSASRANYGYTF

V gene: TRBV12-5
J gene: TRBJ2-1
CDR3 protein: CASGLDSRDRVENEQFF

V gene: TRBV7-9
J gene: TRBJ1-4
CDR3 protein: CASSLGMGGRYEKLFF

V gene: TRBV29-1
J gene: TRBJ1-2
CDR3 protein: CSGWDRVNYGYTF

V gene: TRBV12-3/TRBV12-4
J gene: TRBJ2-7
CDR3 protein: CAIPGRRDNEQYF

V gene: TRBV28
J gene: TRBJ1-1
CDR3 protein: CASKDSNTEAFF

V gene: TRBV6-2/TRBV6-3
J gene: TRBJ1-5
CDR3 protein: CASSRPGQGMQPQHF

V gene: TRBV10-3
J gene: TRBJ2-2
CDR3 protein: CAISETGTANTGELFF

V gene: TRBV5-1
J gene: TRBJ1-4
CDR3 protein: CASSLQQGQGNEKLFF

V gene: TRBV5-6
J gene: TRBJ2-5
CDR3 protein: CASSLEQTGETQYF

V gene: TRBV20-1
J gene: TRBJ2-1
CDR3 protein: CSASVPASYNEQFF

V gene: TRBV20-1
J gene: TRBJ2-5
CDR3 protein: CSARDRDRAVGQETQYF

V gene: TRBV28
J gene: TRBJ2-4
CDR3 protein: CASSPQAVGNIQYF

V gene: TRBV7-9
J gene: TRBJ2-1
CDR3 protein: CASSPVRTSNDEQFF